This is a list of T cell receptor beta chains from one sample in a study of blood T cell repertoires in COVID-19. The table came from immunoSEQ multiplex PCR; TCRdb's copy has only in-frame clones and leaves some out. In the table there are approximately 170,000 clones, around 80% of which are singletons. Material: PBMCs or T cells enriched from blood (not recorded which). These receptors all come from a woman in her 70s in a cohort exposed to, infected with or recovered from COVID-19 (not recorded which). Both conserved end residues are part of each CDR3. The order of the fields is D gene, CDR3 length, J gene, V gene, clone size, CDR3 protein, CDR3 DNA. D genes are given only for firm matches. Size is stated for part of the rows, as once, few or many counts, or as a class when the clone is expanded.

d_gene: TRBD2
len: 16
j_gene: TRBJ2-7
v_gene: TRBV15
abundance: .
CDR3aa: CATSRDYAGGGAEQYF
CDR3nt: TGTGCCACCAGCAGAGATTACGCGGGAGGGGGGGCCGAGCAGTACTTC

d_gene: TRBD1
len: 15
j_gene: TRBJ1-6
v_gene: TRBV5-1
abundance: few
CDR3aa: CASSLRTGGNSPLHF
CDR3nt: TGCGCCAGCAGCTTGCGGACAGGGGGTAATTCACCCCTCCACTTT

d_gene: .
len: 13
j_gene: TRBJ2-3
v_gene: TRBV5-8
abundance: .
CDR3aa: CASRQDYTDTQYF
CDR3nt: TGTGCCAGCAGACAGGACTACACAGATACGCAGTATTTT

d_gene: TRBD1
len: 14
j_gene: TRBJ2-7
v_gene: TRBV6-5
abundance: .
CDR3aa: CASSRTGTSYEQYF
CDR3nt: TGTGCCAGCAGTAGGACAGGGACCTCCTACGAGCAGTACTTC

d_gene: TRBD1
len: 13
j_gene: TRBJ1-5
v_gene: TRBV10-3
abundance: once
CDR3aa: CAISRDRDQPQHF
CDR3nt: TGTGCCATCAGCCGGGACAGGGATCAGCCCCAGCATTTT

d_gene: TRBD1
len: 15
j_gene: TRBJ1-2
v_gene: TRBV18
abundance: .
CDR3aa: CASSEGQGAYYGYTF
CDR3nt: TGTGCCAGCTCCGAAGGACAGGGGGCTTACTATGGCTACACCTTC

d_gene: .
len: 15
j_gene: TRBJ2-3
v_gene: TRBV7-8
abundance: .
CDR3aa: CASSPRLAGADTQYF
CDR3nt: TGTGCCAGCAGCCCCCGATTAGCCGGGGCAGATACGCAGTATTTT

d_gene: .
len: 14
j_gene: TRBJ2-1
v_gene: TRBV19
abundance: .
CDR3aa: CASSIGGSYNEQFF
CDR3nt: TGTGCCAGTAGTATAGGCGGGTCCTACAATGAGCAGTTCTTC

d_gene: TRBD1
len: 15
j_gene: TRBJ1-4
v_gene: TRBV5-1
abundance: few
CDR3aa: CASSSQGATNEKLFF
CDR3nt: TGCGCCAGCAGCTCTCAGGGGGCAACTAATGAAAAACTGTTTTTT

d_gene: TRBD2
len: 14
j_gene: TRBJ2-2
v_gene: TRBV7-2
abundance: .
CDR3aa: CASRRGSFTGELFF
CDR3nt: TGTGCCAGCAGGCGGGGGTCCTTCACCGGGGAGCTGTTTTTT

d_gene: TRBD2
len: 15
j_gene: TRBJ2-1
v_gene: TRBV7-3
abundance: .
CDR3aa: CASSPGLAGGNEQFF
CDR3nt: TGTGCCAGCAGCCCAGGGCTAGCGGGAGGGAATGAGCAGTTCTTC

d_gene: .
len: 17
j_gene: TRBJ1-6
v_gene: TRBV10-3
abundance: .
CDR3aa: CAISESSGGSYNSPLHF
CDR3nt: TGTGCCATCAGTGAGTCCTCGGGGGGCTCCTATAATTCACCCCTCCACTTT

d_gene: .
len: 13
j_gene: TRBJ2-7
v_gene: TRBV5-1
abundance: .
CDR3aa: CASSLVVAYEQYF
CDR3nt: TGCGCCAGCAGCTTGGTGGTAGCCTACGAGCAGTACTTC

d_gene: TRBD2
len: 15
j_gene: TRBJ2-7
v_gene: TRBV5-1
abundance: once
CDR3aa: CASSSGTSGTYEQYF
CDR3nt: TGCGCCAGCAGCTCCGGGACTAGCGGGACCTACGAGCAGTACTTC

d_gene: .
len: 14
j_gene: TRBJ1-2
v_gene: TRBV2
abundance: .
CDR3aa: CASSGMVRNYGYTF
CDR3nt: TGTGCCAGCAGTGGGATGGTCAGGAACTATGGCTACACCTTC

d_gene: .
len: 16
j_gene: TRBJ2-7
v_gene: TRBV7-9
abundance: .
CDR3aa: CASSPSPLDARYEQYF
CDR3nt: TGTGCCAGCAGCCCCTCTCCCCTAGACGCCCGCTACGAGCAGTACTTC